This T cell receptor beta chain was retrieved from a study of early T cells in non-severe SARS-CoV-2 infection. Study overall: The study sequenced bulk RNA from unsorted whole blood, with chains unpaired. Study outcomes and limitations: Private and CD4 specificities were missed by VDJdb matching, which favored anti-spike CD8 responses.

Individual cDNA molecules each received unique molecular identifiers attached to them. TCRdb re-derived calls from the 5' RACE reads in MiXCR, one entry per CDR3 protein. The table includes more than 55,000 distinct CDR3 sequences, 4% to 6% detected once. Germline values: CDR1 SGHNT, CDR2 YYREEE (reference sequence). Trimming left V 0 bases short and J 8 bases short, with 8 bases between. The CDR3 has 13 amino acids. Points on this clonotype: Its cognate antigen is unknown.

This sequence joins TRBV5-4 and TRBJ1-4; D gene uncertain. This clonotype was sampled from an adult who was a healthcare worker with PCR-confirmed SARS-CoV-2 infection or an uninfected control (not recorded which). The donor label of this sample is uncertain. Here the sequenced sample was whole blood, taken at baseline. CDR3 region: CASSLGVDEKLFF. The CDR3, as DNA: TGTGCCAGCAGCTTGGGGGTAGACGAAAAACTGTTTTTT. Variable domain in full (rest from reference TRBV5-4 and TRBJ1-4): ETGVTQSPTHLIKTRGQQVTLRCSSQSGHNTVSWYQQALGQGPQFIFQYYREEENGRGNFPPRFSGLQFPNYSSELNVNALELDDSALYLCASSLGVDEKLFFGSGTQLSVL.